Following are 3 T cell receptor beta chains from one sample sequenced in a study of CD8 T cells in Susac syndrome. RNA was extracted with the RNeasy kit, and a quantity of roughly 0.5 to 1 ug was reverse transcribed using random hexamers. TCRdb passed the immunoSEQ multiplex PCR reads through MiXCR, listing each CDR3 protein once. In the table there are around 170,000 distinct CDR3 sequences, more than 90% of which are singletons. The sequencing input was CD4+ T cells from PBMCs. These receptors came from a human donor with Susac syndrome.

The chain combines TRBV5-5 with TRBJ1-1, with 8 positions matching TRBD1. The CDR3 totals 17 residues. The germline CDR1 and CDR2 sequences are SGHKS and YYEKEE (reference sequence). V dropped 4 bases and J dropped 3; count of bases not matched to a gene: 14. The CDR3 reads CASSPVPGQETYTEAFF. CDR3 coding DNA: TGTGCCAGCAGCCCAGTCCCGGGACAGGAAACCTACACTGAAGCTTTCTTT.

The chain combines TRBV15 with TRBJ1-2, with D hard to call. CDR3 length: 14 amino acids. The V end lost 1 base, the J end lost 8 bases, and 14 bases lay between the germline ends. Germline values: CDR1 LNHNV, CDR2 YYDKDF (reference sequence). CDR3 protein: CATSRVISQQGYTF. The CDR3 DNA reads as TGTGCCACCAGCAGAGTCATCAGCCAGCAGGGCTACACCTTC.

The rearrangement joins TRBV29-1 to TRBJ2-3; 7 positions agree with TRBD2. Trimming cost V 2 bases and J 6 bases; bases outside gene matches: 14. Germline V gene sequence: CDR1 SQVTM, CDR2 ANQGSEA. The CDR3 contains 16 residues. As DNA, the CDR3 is TGCAGCGTTGAAATGGTAGGCGGGGGAAGCCTGGATACGCAGTATTTT. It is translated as CSVEMVGGGSLDTQYF.